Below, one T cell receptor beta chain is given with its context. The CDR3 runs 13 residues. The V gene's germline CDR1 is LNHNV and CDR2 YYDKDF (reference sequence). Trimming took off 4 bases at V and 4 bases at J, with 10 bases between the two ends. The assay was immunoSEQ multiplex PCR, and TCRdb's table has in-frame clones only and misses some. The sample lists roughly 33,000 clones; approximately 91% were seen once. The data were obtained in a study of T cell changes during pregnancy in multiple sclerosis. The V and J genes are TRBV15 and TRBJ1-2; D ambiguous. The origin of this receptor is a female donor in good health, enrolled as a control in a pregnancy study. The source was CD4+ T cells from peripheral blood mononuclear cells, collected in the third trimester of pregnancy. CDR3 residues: CATSKDPFYGYTF. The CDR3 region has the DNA TGTGCCACCAGCAAAGACCCGTTCTATGGCTACACCTTC.